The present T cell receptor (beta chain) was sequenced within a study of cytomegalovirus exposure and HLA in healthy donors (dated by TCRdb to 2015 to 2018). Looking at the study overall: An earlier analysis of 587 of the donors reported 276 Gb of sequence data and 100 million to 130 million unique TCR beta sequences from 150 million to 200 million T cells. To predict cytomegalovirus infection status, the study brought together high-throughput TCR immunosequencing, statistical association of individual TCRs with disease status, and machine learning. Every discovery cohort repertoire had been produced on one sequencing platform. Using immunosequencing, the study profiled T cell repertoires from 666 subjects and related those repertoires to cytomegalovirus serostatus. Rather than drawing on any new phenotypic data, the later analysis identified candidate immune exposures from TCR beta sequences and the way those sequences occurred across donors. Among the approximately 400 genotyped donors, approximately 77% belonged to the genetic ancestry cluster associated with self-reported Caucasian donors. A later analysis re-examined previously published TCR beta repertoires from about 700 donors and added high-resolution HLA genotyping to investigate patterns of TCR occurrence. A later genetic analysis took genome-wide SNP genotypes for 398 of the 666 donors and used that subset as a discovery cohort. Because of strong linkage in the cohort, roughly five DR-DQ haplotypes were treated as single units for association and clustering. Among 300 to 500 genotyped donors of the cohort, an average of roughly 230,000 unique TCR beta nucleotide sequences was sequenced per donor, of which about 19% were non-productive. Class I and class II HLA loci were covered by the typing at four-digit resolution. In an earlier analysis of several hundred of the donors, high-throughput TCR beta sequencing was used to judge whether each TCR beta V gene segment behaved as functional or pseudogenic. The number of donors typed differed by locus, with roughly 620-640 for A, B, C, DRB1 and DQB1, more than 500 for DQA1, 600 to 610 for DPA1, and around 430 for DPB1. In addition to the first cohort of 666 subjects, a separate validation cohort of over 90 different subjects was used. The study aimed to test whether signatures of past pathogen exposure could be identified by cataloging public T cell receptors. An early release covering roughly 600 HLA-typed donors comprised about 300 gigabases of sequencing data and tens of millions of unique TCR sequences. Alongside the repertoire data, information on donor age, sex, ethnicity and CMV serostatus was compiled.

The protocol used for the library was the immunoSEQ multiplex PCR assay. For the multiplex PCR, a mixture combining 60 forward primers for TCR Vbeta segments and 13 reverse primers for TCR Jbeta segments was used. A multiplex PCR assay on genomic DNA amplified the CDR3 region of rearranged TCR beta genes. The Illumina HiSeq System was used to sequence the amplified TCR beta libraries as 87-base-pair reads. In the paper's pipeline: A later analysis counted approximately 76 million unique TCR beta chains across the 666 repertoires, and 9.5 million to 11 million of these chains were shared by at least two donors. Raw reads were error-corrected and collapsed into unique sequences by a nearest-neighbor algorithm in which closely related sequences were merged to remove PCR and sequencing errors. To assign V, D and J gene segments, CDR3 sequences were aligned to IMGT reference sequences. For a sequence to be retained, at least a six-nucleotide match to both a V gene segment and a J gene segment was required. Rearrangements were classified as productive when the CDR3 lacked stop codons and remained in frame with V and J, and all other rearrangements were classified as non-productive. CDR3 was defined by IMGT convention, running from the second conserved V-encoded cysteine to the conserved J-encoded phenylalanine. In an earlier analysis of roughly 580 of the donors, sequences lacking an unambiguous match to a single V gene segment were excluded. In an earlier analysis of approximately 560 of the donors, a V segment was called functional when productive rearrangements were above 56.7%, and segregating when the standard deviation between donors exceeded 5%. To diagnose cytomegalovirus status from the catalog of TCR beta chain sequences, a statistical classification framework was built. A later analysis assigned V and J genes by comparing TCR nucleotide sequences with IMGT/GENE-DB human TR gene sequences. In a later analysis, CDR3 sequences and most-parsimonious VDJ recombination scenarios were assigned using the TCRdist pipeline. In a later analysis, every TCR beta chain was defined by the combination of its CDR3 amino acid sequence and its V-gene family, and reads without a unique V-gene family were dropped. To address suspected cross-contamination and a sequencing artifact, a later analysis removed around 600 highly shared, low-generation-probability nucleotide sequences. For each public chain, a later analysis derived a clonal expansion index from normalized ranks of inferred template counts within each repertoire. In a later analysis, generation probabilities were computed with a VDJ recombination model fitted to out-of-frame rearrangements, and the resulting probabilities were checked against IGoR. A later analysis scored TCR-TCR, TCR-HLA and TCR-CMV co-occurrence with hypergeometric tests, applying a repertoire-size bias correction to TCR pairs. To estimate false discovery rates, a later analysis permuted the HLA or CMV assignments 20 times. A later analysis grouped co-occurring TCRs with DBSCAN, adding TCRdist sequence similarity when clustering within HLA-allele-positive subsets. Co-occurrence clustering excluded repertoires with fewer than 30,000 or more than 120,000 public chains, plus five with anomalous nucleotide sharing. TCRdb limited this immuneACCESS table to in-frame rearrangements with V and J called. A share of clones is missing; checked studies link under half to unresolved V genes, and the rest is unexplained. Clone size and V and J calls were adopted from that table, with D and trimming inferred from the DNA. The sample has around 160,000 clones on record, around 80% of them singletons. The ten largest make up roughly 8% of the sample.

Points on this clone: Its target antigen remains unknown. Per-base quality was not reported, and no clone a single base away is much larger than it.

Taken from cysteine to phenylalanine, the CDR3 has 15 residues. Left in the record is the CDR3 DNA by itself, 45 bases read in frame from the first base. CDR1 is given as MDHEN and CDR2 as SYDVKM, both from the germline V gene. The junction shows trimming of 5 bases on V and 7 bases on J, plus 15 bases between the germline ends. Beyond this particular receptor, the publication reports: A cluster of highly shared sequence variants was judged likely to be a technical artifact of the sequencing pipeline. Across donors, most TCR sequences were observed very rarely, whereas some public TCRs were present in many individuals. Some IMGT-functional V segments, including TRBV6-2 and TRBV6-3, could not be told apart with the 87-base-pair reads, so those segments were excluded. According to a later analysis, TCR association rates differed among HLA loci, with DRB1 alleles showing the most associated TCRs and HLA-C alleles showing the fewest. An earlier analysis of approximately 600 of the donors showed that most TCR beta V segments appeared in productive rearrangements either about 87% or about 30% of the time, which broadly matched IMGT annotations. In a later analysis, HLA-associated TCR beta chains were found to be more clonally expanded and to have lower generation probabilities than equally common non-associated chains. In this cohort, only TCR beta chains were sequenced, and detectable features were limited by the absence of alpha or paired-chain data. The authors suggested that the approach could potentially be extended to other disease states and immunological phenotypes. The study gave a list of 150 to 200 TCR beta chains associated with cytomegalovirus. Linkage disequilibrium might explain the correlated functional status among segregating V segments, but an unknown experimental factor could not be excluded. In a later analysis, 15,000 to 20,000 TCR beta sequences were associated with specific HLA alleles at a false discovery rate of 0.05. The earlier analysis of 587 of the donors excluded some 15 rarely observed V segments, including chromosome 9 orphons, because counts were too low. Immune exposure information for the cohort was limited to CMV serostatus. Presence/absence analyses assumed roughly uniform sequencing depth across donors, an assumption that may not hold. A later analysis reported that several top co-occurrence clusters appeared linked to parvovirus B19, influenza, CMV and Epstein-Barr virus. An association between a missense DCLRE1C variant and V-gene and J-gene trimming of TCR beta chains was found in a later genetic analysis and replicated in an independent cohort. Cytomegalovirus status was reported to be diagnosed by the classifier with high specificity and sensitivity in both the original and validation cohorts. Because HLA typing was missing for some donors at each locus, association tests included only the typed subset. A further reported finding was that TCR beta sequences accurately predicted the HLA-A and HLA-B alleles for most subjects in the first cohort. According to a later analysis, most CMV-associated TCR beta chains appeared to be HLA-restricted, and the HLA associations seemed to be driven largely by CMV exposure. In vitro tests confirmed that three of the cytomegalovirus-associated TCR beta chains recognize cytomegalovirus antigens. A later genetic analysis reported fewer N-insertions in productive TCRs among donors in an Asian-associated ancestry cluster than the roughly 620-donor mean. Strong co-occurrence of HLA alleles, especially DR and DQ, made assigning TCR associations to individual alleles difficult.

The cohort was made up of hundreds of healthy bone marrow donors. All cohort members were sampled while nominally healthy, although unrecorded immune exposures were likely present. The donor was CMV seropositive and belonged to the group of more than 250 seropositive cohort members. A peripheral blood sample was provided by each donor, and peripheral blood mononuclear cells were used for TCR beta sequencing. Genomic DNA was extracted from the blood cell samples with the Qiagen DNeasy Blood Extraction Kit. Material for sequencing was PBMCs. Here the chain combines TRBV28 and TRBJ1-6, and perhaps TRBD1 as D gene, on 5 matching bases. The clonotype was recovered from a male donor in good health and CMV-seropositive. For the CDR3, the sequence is CASSGAGARNSPLHF. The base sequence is TGTGCCAGCAGTGGAGCTGGGGCGCGAAATTCACCCCTCCACTTT.